This T cell receptor beta chain was obtained from a study of neurological immune-mediated disorders. This CDR3 comprises 15 residues. Trimming stripped 4 bases from V and 9 bases from J, with 16 bases between. 5'RACE generated cDNA with 10-nucleotide random UMIs. Via MiXCR, TCRdb re-called the 5' RACE reads, giving one row per CDR3 protein. The profile shows roughly 60,000 distinct CDR3 sequences, under 4.5% of them singletons. The table lists this clonotype with many counts. The V gene is TRBV12-3 or TRBV12-4, the J gene TRBJ1-6, with D perhaps TRBD1 (5 bases). Input material: PBMCs. This sequence originates from a woman aged 25 to 39 with multiple sclerosis. The CDR3 DNA is TGTGCCAGCAGTTCTAAGTCAGGGACGGGTTCACCCCTCCACTTT. Amino acid sequence: CASSSKSGTGSPLHF.